This paragraph reports one TCR beta chain. Different DNA sequences within this sample yield the same CDR3. Trimming cost V 4 bases and J 2 bases, with 8 bases left between them. Germline CDR1 is MNHEY and CDR2 is SVGAGI. This CDR3 has 13 residues. This entry is derived from a study of OX40 agonist ivuxolimab in advanced cancers. Data came from immunoSEQ multiplex PCR; TCRdb stores just in-frame clones and leaves some out. The table records tens of thousands of clones, roughly 82% of them present only once. Material: CD4+ or CD8+ T cells sorted from blood, obtained in a trial of the OX40 agonist ivuxolimab. This TCR was recovered from an adult with an advanced solid tumor such as melanoma, head and neck, liver or kidney cancer. J is TRBJ1-2 and V is TRBV6-5; D uncertain. The CDR3 is CASSSHPNYGYTF. The DNA for the CDR3 is TGTGCCAGCAGTTCCCACCCCAACTATGGCTACACCTTC.